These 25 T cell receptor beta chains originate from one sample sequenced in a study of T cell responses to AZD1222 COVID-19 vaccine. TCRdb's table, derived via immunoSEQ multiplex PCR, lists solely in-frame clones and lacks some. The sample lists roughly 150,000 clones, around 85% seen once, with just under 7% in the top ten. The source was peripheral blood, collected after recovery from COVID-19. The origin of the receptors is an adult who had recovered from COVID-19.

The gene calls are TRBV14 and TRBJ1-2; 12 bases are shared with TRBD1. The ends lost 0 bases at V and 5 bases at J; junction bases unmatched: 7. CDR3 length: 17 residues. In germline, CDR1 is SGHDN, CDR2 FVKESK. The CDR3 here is CASSQDLGQGAWYGYTF. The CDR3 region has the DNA TGTGCCAGCAGCCAAGATTTGGGACAGGGGGCCTGGTATGGCTACACCTTC.

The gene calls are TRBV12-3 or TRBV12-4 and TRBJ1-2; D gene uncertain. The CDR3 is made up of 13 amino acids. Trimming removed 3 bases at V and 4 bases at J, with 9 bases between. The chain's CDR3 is CASSLAEGYGYTF. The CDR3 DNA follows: TGTGCCAGCAGTTTGGCAGAGGGCTATGGCTACACCTTC.

In nucleotides, the CDR3 is TGTGCCAGCAGCCTTAAGGAGTGGACAGATAAGTACTTC. Residues: CASSLKEWTDKYF. The chain links TRBV12-3 or TRBV12-4 to TRBJ2-7; the D gene is possibly TRBD1 (6 bases). The CDR3 runs 13 residues. Trimming left V 6 bases short and J 11 bases short, with 20 bases between.

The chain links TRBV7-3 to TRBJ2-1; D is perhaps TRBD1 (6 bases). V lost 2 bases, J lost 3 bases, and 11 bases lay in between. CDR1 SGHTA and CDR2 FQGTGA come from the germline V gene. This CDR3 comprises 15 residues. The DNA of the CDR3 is TGTGCCAGCAGCTTATCCTCGGACAGCTACAATGAGCAGTTCTTC. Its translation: CASSLSSDSYNEQFF.

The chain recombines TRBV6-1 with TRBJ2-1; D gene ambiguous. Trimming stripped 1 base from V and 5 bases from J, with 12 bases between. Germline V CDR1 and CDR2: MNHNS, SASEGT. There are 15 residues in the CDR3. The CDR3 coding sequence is TGTGCCAGCAGTGAAGGAAGTTATAGGGACAATGAGCAGTTCTTC. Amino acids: CASSEGSYRDNEQFF.

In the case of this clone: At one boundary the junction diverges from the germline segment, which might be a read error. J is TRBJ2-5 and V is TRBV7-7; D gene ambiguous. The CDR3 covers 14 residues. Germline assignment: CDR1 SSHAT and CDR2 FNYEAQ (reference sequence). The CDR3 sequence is CASSPGLSGETQYF. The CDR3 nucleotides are TGTGCTAGCAGCCCAGGCTTATCGGGAGAGACCCAGTACTTC.

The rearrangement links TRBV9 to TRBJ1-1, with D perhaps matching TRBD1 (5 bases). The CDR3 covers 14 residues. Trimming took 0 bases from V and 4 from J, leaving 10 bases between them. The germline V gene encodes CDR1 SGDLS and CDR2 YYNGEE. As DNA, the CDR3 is TGTGCCAGCAGCGTAGACCCAGGGAGCACTGAAGCTTTCTTT. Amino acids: CASSVDPGSTEAFF.

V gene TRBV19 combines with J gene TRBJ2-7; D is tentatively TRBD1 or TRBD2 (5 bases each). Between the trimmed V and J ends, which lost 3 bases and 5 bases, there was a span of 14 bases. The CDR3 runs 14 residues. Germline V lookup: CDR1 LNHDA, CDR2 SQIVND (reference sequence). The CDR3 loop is CASSIGASYHEQYF. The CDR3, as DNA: TGTGCCAGTAGTATCGGGGCTTCATACCACGAGCAGTACTTC.

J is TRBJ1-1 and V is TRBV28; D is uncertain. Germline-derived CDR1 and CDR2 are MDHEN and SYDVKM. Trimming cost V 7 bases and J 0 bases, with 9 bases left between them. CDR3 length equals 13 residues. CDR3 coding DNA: TGTGCCAGCAAGGAGGGAGTGAACACTGAAGCTTTCTTT. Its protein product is CASKEGVNTEAFF.

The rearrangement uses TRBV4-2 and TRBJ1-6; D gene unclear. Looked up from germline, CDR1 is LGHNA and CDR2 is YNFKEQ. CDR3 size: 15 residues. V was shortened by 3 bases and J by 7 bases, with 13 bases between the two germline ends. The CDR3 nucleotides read TGTGCCAGCAGCCAGGAGGCGGGCTTAAATTCACCCCTCCACTTT. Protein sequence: CASSQEAGLNSPLHF.

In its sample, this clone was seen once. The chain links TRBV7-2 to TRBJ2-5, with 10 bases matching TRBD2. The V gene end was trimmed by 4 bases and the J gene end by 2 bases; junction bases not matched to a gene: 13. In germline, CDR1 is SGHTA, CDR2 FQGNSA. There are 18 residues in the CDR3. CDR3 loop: CASSSFGAGGTSQETQYF. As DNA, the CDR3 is TGTGCCAGCAGCTCGTTTGGAGCGGGAGGGACTAGTCAAGAGACCCAGTACTTC.

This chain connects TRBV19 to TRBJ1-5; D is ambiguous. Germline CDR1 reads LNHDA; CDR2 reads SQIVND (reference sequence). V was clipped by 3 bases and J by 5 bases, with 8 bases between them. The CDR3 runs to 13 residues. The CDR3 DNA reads TGTGCCAGTAGTATGCTCAGAGATCAGCCCCAGCATTTT. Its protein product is CASSMLRDQPQHF.

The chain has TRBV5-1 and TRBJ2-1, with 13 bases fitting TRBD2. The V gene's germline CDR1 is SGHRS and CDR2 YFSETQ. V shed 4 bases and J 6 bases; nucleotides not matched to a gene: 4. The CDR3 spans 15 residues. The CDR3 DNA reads TGCGCCAGCAGCCAAGGACTAGCGGGAGTCAATGAGCAGTTCTTC. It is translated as CASSQGLAGVNEQFF.

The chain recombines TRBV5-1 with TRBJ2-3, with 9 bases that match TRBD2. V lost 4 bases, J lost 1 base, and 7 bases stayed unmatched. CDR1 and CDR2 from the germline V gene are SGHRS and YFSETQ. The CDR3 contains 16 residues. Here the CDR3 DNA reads TGCGCCAGCAGCCCCGGGAGACTAGCGGGCACAGATACGCAGTATTTT. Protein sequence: CASSPGRLAGTDTQYF.

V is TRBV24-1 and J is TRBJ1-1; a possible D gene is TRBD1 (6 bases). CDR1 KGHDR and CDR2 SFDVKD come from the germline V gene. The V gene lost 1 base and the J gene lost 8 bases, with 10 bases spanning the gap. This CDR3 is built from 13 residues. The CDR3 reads CATSDFEGTEAFF. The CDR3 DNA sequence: TGTGCCACCAGTGATTTTGAAGGGACAGAAGCTTTCTTT.

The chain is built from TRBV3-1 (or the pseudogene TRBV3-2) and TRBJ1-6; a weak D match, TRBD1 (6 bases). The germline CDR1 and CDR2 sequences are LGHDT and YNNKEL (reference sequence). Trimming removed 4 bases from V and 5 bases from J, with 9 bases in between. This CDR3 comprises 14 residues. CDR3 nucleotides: TGTGCCAGCAGCCGATGGGACAATAATTCACCCCTCCACTTT. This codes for CASSRWDNNSPLHF.

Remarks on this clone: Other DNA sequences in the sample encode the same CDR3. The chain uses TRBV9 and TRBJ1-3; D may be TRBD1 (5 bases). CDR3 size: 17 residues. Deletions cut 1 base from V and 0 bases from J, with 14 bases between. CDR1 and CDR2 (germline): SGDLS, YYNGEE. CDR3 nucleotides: TGTGCCAGCAGCGTAACCCCTGGACAAGACTCTGGAAACACCATATATTTT. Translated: CASSVTPGQDSGNTIYF.

The CDR3 nucleotides read TGTGCCACCAGCGTTCGACAAACGGCTCGGGAGCTGTTTTTT. This gives the protein CATSVRQTARELFF. V and J are TRBV15 and TRBJ2-2; no clear D. Germline values: CDR1 LNHNV, CDR2 YYDKDF (reference sequence). There are 14 residues in the CDR3. The V end lost 5 bases, the J end lost 9 bases, and 16 bases lay between the germline ends.

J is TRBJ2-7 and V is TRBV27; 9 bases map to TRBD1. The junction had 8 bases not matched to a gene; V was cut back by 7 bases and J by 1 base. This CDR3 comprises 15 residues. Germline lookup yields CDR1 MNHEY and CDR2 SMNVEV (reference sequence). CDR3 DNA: TGTGCCAGCACCTCACCGGGACAGGGTTCCTACGAGCAGTACTTC. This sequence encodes CASTSPGQGSYEQYF.

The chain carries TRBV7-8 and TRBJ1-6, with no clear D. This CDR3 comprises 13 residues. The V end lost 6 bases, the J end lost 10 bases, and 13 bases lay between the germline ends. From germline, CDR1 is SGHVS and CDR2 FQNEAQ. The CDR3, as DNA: TGTGCCAGCAGTGTAACGGGTTCATCACCCCTCCACTTT. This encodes CASSVTGSSPLHF. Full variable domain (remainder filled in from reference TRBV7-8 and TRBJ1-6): GAGVSQSPRYKVAKRGQDVALRCDPISGHVSLFWYQQALGQGPEFLTYFQNEAQLDKSGLPSDRFFAERPEGSVSTLKIQRTQQEDSAVYLCASSVTGSSPLHFGNGTRLTVT.

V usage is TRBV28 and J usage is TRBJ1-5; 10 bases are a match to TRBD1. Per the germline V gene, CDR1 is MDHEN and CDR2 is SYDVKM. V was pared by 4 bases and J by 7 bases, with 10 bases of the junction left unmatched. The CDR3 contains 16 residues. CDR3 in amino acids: CASSSGDRGSGQPQHF. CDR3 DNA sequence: TGTGCCAGCAGTTCTGGGGACAGGGGTTCGGGACAGCCCCAGCATTTT.

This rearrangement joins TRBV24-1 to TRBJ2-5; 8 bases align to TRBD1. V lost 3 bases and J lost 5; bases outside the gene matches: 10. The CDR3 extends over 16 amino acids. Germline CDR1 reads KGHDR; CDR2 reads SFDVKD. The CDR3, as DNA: TGTGCCACCAGTGATCCGCCCCCAGGGGGCGACGAGACCCAGTACTTC. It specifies CATSDPPPGGDETQYF.

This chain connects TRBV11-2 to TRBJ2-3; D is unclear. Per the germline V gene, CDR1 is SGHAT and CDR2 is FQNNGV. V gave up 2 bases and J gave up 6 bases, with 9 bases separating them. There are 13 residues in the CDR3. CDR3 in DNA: TGTGCCAGCAGCTTATTTCGTGGGGATACGCAGTATTTT. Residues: CASSLFRGDTQYF. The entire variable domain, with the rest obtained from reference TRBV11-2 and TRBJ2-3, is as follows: EAGVAQSPRYKIIEKRQSVAFWCNPISGHATLYWYQQILGQGPKLLIQFQNNGVVDDSQLPKDRFSAERLKGVDSTLKIQPAKLEDSAVYLCASSLFRGDTQYFGPGTRLTVL.

For the CDR3, the DNA is TGCAGTGCCCAGGCAGTGGAGACCCAGTACTTC. Translating gives CSAQAVETQYF. This chain links TRBV20-1 with TRBJ2-5; D call uncertain. This CDR3 comprises 11 residues. CDR1 is DFQATT and CDR2 is SNEGSKA in the germline V gene (reference sequence). V shed 6 bases and J shed 5 bases, with 10 bases lying between them.

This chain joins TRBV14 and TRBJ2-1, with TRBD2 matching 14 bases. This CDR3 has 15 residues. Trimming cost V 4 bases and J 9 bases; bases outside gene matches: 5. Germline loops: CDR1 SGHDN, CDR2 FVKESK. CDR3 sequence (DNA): TGTGCCAGCAGCCTCCGACTAGCGGGAGGGCTTGAGCAGTTCTTC. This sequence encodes CASSLRLAGGLEQFF. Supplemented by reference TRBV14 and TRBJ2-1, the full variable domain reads EAGVTQFPSHSVIEKGQTVTLRCDPISGHDNLYWYRRVMGKEIKFLLHFVKESKQDESGMPNNRFLAERTGGTYSTLKVQPAELEDSGVYFCASSLRLAGGLEQFFGPGTRLTVL.